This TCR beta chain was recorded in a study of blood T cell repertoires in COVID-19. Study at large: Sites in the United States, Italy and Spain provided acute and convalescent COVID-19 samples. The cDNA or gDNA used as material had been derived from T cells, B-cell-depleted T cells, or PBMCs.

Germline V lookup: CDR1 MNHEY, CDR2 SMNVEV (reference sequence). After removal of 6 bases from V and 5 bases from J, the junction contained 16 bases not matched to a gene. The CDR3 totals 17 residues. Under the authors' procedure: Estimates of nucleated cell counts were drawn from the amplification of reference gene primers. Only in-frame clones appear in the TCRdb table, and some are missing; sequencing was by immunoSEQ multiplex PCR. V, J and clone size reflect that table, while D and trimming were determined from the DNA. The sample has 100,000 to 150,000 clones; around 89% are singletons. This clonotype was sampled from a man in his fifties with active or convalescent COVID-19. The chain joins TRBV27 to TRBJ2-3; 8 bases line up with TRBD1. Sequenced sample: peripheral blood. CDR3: CASRSDHGDRGGDTQYF. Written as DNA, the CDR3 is TGTGCCAGCAGGAGTGATCACGGAGACAGGGGAGGAGATACGCAGTATTTT.